This T cell receptor (beta chain) was profiled in a study of neoadjuvant anti-PD-1 for oral cavity cancer. CDR3 length: 16 amino acids. Losses at the gene ends were 0 bases for V and 7 bases for J; bases not matched to a gene: 7. The germline V gene has CDR1 MGHRA and CDR2 YSYEKL. This clone was picked up one time. Only in-frame clones appear in the TCRdb table, and some are missing; sequencing was by immunoSEQ multiplex PCR. The sample lists about 15,000 clones, 65% to 75% occurring once. This clonotype originated in a person aged 35 to 85 with oral cavity squamous cell carcinoma. J is TRBJ2-5 and V is TRBV4-1; 11 bases agree with TRBD2. Sequencing used PBMCs, obtained before nivolumab (anti-PD-1) treatment. CDR3 sequence: CASSQEELAGVATQYF. For the CDR3, the DNA is TGCGCCAGCAGCCAAGAGGAACTAGCGGGAGTTGCGACCCAGTACTTC.